This T cell receptor (beta chain) was sequenced during a study of cytomegalovirus exposure and HLA in healthy donors. The primer mix had 60 Vbeta and 13 Jbeta primers. Method: immunoSEQ multiplex PCR; TCRdb's copy keeps in-frame clones and lacks some. Among around 210,000 clones listed, approximately 78% were seen once. CDR1 is SGHTA, CDR2 FQGTGA, per germline. This CDR3 is 17 amino acids long. V gave up 6 bases and J gave up 5 bases; unmatched junction bases: 15. The chain has TRBV7-3 and TRBJ2-1; 8 bases are shared with TRBD2. Sequenced input: PBMCs. The receptor comes from a woman in her thirties or forties in good health and CMV-seronegative. The CDR3 is CASRSTVPSGGNNEQFF. DNA for the CDR3: TGTGCCAGCAGGTCTACCGTCCCGAGCGGGGGAAACAATGAGCAGTTCTTC.